Included here is one T cell receptor (beta chain) sequence, with context. What it binds is not known. Regarding donors, all were healthy bone marrow donors. Researchers ran the PCR with 60 Vbeta and 13 Jbeta primers. Per the original methods: A later analysis tallied about 80 million unique TCR beta chains, around 10 million of them shared. TCRdb's copy holds only in-frame clones and misses some; the assay was immunoSEQ multiplex PCR. V and J calls and clone size are given by that table; D and trimming were obtained from the DNA. This sample yields around 170,000 clones, of which roughly 78% are seen a single time; 1.5% to 2% belongs to the top ten. The CDR3 has 15 residues. Trimming took off 3 bases at V and 7 bases at J, with 16 bases between the two ends. Germline V gene data show CDR1 as SNHLY and CDR2 as FYNNEI. These data come from a study of cytomegalovirus exposure and HLA in healthy donors. Study summary: In an early release, HLA-typed donors contributed about 80 million unique TCR sequences.

Study conclusions and caveats: Presence/absence analyses took donor sequencing depth as roughly uniform.

The sequencing sample was made of PBMCs. This chain joins TRBV2 and TRBJ2-1; TRBD2 is a possible D gene (6 bases). The TCR comes from a young woman in good health and CMV-seronegative. The CDR3 nucleotides are TGTGCCAGCAGTGATTTACTAGCAGGGAGAAATGAGCAGTTCTTC. This translates into CASSDLLAGRNEQFF.